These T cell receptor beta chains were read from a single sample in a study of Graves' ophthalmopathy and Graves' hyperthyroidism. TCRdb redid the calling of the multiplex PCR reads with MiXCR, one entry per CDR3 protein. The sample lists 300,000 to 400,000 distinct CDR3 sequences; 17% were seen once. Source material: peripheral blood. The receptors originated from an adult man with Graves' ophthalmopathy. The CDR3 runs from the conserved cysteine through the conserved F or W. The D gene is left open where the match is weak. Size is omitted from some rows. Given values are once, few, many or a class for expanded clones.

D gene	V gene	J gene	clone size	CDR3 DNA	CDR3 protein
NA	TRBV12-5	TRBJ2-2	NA	TGTGCTAGTGGTTCTGGGACCCCTGGGGGAGACACCGGGGAGCTGTTTTTT	CASGSGTPGGDTGELFF
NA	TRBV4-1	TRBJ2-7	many	TGCGCCAGCAGCCAAGTGGTTACCTACGAGCAGTACTTC	CASSQVVTYEQYF
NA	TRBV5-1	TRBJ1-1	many	TGCGCCAGCAGCTACCGGGGATTGAACACTGAAGCTTTCTTT	CASSYRGLNTEAFF
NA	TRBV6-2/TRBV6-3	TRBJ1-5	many	TGTGCCAGCGGAGGACTTATTGCTAGCAATCAGCCCCAGCATTTT	CASGGLIASNQPQHF
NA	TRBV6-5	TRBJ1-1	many	TGTGCCAGCAGCCGGGGGCTCTCTGAAGCTTTCTTT	CASSRGLSEAFF
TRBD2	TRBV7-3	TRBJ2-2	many	TGTGCCAGCAGCGAAACCGGGACTAGCGGGAACGGGGAGCTGTTTTTT	CASSETGTSGNGELFF
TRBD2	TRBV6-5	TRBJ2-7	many	TGTGCCTGTAGCGGGGATTACGAGCAGTACTTC	CACSGDYEQYF
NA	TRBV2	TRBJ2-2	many	TGTGCCAGCAGTGTGAGCAGATACACCGGGGAGCTGTTTTTT	CASSVSRYTGELFF
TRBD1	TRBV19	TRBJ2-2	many	TGTGCCAGTAGGGACAGGAGTTATAACACCGGGGAGCTGTTTTTT	CASRDRSYNTGELFF
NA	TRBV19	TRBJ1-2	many	TGTGCCAGTAGTCCCCGGGAGGGCGGCTACACCTTC	CASSPREGGYTF
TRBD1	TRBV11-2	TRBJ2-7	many	TGTGCCAGCAGCTCCCCCAGGGGGCGAGAGCAGTACTTC	CASSSPRGREQYF
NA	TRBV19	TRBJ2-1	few	TGTGCCAGTAGTATCCTGATCTACTCCTACAATGAGCAGTTCTTC	CASSILIYSYNEQFF
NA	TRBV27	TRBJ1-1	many	TGTGCCAGCAGTTCCAGGGAGAGGGACACTGAAGCTTTCTTT	CASSSRERDTEAFF
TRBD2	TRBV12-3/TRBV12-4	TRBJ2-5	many	TGTGCCAGCAGTTTAGCTAGCGGGGGCCAAGGGATCCAGTACTTC	CASSLASGGQGIQYF
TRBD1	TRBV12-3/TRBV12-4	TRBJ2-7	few	TGTGCCAGCAGTCTGCGAAAATCAGCGACAGGGGGGTCCTACGAGCAGTACTTC	CASSLRKSATGGSYEQYF
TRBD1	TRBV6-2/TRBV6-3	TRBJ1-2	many	TGTGCCAGCAGTTCCGACCGCTCGACAGGGGGCCTCTATGGCTACACCTTC	CASSSDRSTGGLYGYTF
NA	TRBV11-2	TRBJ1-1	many	TGTGCCAGCAGCTCCCCTTACACTGAAGCTTTCTTT	CASSSPYTEAFF
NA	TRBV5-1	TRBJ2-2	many	TGCGCCAGCAGCTTGGTATCGGGACAGACTAGATACTCGAACACCGGGGAGCTGTTTTTT	CASSLVSGQTRYSNTGELFF
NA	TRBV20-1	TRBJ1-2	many	TGCAGTGCAAAAAGTCCGGGCGCCATGAGGGGCTACACCTTC	CSAKSPGAMRGYTF
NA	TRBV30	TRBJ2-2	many	TGTGCCTGGCTTCCGGGAGCGCGCGCCGGGGAGCTGTTTTTT	CAWLPGARAGELFF
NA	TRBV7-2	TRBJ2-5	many	TGTGCCAGCAGCTTAGCGAATAGCCTACAAGAGACCCAGTACTTC	CASSLANSLQETQYF
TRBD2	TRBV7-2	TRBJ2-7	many	TGTGCCAGCAGCTTAGTCGGGAGGGGCGAGCAGTACTTC	CASSLVGRGEQYF
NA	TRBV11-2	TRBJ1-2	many	TGTGCCAGCAGCTTAGGGACACCCAATAACTATGGCTACACCTTC	CASSLGTPNNYGYTF
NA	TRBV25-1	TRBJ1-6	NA	TGTGCCAGCAGTGAATTTGGGGATTCACCCCTCCACTTT	CASSEFGDSPLHF
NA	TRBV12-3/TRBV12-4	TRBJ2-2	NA	TGTGCCAGCAGGCCTTTTTCCGGGGAGCTGTTTTTT	CASRPFSGELFF
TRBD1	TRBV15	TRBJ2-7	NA	TGTGCCACCAGCAGAGATCGGCAGGGGACAGGGCTCCACGAGCAGTACTTC	CATSRDRQGTGLHEQYF
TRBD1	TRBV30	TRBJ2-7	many	TGTGCCTGGTCAGCCGGGACAGGGAATTACGAGCAGTACTTC	CAWSAGTGNYEQYF
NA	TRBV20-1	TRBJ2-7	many	TGCAGTGCTAGAGAACGCGGTCCCCCCTCTAAATACTACGAGCAGTACTTC	CSARERGPPSKYYEQYF
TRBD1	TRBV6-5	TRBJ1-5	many	TGTGCCAGCAGAGCGGGACAGGGGGCCAATCAGCCCCAGCATTTT	CASRAGQGANQPQHF
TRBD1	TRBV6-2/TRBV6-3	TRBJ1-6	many	TGTGCCAGCAGTATACTACAGGGGTCTGATTCACCCCTCCACTTT	CASSILQGSDSPLHF
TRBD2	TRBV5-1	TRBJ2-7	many	TGCGCCAGCAGCTTGGTTGCCGCGGGAGGCCCCTACGAGCAGTACTTC	CASSLVAAGGPYEQYF
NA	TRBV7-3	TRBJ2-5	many	TGTGCCAGCAGCTCGTCGACGGGGCCAGTCCAAGAGACCCAGTACTTC	CASSSSTGPVQETQYF
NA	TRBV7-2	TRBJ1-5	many	TGTGCCAGCAGCTTAGGAAGCCGCCTCAATCAGCCCCAGCATTTT	CASSLGSRLNQPQHF
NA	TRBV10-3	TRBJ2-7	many	TGTGCCATCAGTGCCCCTAGCTACGAGCAGTACTTC	CAISAPSYEQYF
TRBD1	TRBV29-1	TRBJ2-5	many	TGCAGCGTAGACGGGACAGGGGGCGCGGTCGAGACCCAGTACTTC	CSVDGTGGAVETQYF
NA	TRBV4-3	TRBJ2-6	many	TGCGCCAGCAGCCGAGAAAGCTCTGGGGCCAACGTCCTGACTTTC	CASSRESSGANVLTF
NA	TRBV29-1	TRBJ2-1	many	TGCAGCGTTCGCGTCAACTCCAATGAGCAGTTCTTC	CSVRVNSNEQFF
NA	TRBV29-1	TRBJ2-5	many	TGCAGCGTGCAAAGCCCGTTTAGCCGGGGGGAGACCCAGTACTTC	CSVQSPFSRGETQYF
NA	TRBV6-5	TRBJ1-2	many	TGTGCCAGCAGTTACTCCGGGACTGGCTACACCTTC	CASSYSGTGYTF
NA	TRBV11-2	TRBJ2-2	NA	TGTGCCAGCAGCTCAAGACTAGAGATGAACACCGGGGAGCTGTTTTTT	CASSSRLEMNTGELFF
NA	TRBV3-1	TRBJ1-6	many	TGTGCCAGCAGCGAGCAAAATTCACCCCTCCACTTT	CASSEQNSPLHF
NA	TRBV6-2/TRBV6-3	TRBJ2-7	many	TGTGCCAGCAGTCCGTTCCTCGCGTACGAGCAGTACTTC	CASSPFLAYEQYF
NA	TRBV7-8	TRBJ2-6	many	TGTGCCAGCAGCAAATCTGGGGCCAACGTCCTGACTTTC	CASSKSGANVLTF
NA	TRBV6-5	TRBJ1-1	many	TGTGCCAGCGTTCTGCGCCCCCCCCTGGAGCACACTGAAGCTTTCTTT	CASVLRPPLEHTEAFF
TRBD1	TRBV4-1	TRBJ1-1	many	TGCGCCAGCAGCCAAGTTACAGGGGTAGGGAACACTGAAGCTTTCTTT	CASSQVTGVGNTEAFF
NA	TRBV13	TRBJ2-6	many	TGTGCCAGCAGCCCGAGAAGGGCTGGGGCCAACGTCCTGACTTTC	CASSPRRAGANVLTF
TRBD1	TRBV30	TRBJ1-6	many	TGTGCCTCAAAACGACCAGGGACAGCCAATTCACCCCTCCACTTT	CASKRPGTANSPLHF
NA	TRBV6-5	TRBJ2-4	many	TGTGCCAGCAGTTACCGGGCAGGAGGATTGGCCAAAAACATTCAGTACTTC	CASSYRAGGLAKNIQYF
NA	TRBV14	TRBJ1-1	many	TGTGCCAGCAGCCAAGTGGGGGCGCCTATGGATACTGAAGCTTTCTTT	CASSQVGAPMDTEAFF
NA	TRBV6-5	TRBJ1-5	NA	TGTGCCAGCAGTTACCCGGAGGTCCGTGAGCCCCAGCATTTT	CASSYPEVREPQHF
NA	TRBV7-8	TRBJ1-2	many	TGTGCCAGCAGCTTAACACCCGGCGGGGGCTATGGCTACACCTTC	CASSLTPGGGYGYTF
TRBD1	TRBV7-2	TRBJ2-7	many	TGTGCCAGCAGCTCAACCGGGACAGGGAAAGGCGAGCAGTACTTC	CASSSTGTGKGEQYF
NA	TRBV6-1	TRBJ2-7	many	TGTGCCAGCAGAACCGGGACACAGTACGAGCAGTACTTC	CASRTGTQYEQYF
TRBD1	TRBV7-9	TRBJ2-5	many	TGTGCCAGCAGCCCCACCTCAGGGGGAAGGGAGACCCAGTACTTC	CASSPTSGGRETQYF
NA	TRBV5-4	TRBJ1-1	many	TGTGCCAGCAGAATAGGACAGCTGAACACTGAAGCTTTCTTT	CASRIGQLNTEAFF
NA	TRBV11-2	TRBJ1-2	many	TGTGCCAGCACCCTAGAAGGGAGGTCGGACGGCTACACCTTC	CASTLEGRSDGYTF
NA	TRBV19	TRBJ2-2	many	TGTGCCAGTAGTATCGGGACGATCACCGGGGAGCTGTTTTTT	CASSIGTITGELFF
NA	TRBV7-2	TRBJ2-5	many	TGTGCCAGCAGCTTTTGGGTGGGCGAGACCCAGTACTTC	CASSFWVGETQYF